This entry features one T cell receptor (beta chain) sequence. PCR used 60 Vbeta primers and 13 Jbeta primers. Sequencing used immunoSEQ multiplex PCR; TCRdb keeps in-frame clones, though not all of them. The sample lists roughly 180,000 clones, around 80% occurring once. This specimen belongs to a study of cytomegalovirus exposure and HLA in healthy donors. The CDR3 contains 15 residues. V lost 4 bases, J lost 4 bases, and 15 bases lay in between. Looked up from germline, CDR1 is MNHNS and CDR2 is SASEGT. This clonotype was sampled from a young woman in good health and CMV-seropositive. This sequence joins TRBV6-1 and TRBJ2-3; perhaps TRBD1 as D (5 bases). Input material: PBMCs. The CDR3 coding sequence is TGTGCCAGCAGTGCCCTCAGGGATGGGGCAGATACGCAGTATTTT. Its protein product is CASSALRDGADTQYF.